The 15 T cell receptor beta chains below were found in one sample sequenced in a study of blood T cells in healthy people across ages. PCR was performed a second time for about 6 to 12 cycles using a sample-barcoded 5' primer and a J-beta primer mix. TCRdb processed the 5' RACE reads anew with MiXCR; each CDR3 protein has one entry. The top ten hold 7.7% of the sample, which has 1.5 million to 2 million distinct CDR3 sequences, over 25% seen once. The sample was blood. Receptors were obtained from a woman aged 25 to 39 in good health.

This clonotype was counted once. At one end, the junction sequence differs from germline, possibly due to a read error. The chain recombines TRBV20-1 with TRBJ2-3, with D perhaps TRBD1 (6 bases). The CDR3 sequence is 13 residues long. Germline lookup yields CDR1 DFQATT and CDR2 SNEGSKA (reference sequence). The CDR3 coding sequence is TGCAGTGCTAACAGGGTGGACACAGATACGCAGTGTTTT. It encodes CSANRVDTDTQCF.

For this clonotype: A single base separates this from a much larger clone, so it may be a read error. The J gene is TRBJ2-5, the V gene TRBV12-3 or TRBV12-4; 8 nucleotides align to TRBD1. CDR3 length equals 11 residues. J lost 11 bases, V lost 10 bases, and 9 bases had no gene match. CDR3 nucleotide sequence: TGTGCCACACGACAGGGGAACAGGCAGTACTTC. Translated, it gives CATRQGNRQYF.

J is TRBJ2-7 and V is TRBV20-1; a weak D match, TRBD2 (6 bases). The CDR3 is 14 amino acids. V gave up 5 bases and J gave up 0 bases, with 14 bases separating them. Germline V gene lookup returns CDR1 DFQATT and CDR2 SNEGSKA (reference sequence). The CDR3 here is CSAQRTTSSYEQYF. The CDR3 DNA reads as TGCAGTGCTCAACGGACTACGAGCTCCTACGAGCAGTACTTC.

The gene calls are TRBV11-2 and TRBJ1-2; TRBD1 matches at 8 bases. CDR1 is SGHAT and CDR2 is FQNNGV in the germline V gene. The CDR3 contains 14 residues. The ends lost 4 bases at V and 4 bases at J; junction bases unmatched: 5. The CDR3 is CASSCTGGSYGYTF. CDR3 in DNA: TGTGCCAGCAGCTGTACAGGGGGTAGCTATGGCTACACCTTC.

The V and J genes are TRBV5-1 and TRBJ2-5, with TRBD2 identical over 11 bases. The junction had 12 bases not matched to a gene; V was cut back by 0 bases and J by 5 bases. Germline V gene lookup returns CDR1 SGHRS and CDR2 YFSETQ. This CDR3 comprises 18 residues. The CDR3 coding sequence is TGCGCCAGCAGCTTGGATCCTAGCGGGAGGCGGGGTAGGGAGACCCAGTACTTC. This sequence encodes CASSLDPSGRRGRETQYF.

Comments on this clonotype: It may be a read error: a sequence one base away is much more abundant. The chain employs TRBV5-6 and TRBJ1-3, with D hard to call. CDR1 and CDR2 (germline): SGHDT, YYEEEE. The germline V and J ends were trimmed by 5 bases and 6 bases, with 6 bases remaining between them. There are 11 residues in the CDR3. CDR3 in DNA: TGTGCCAGCAGTTTTGCAAACACCATATATTTT. Its protein product is CASSFANTIYF.

This clonotype was detected only a few times. As DNA, the CDR3 is TGTGCCAGCAGTTACTCGGACGCCCGGGGTGATGAGCAGTTCTTC. Its protein is CASSYSDARGDEQFF. The chain recombines TRBV6-2 or TRBV6-3 with TRBJ2-1; TRBD2 might be the D (5 bases). Trimming stripped 0 bases from V and 8 bases from J, with 14 bases between. This CDR3 is 15 amino acids long. CDR1 MNHEY and CDR2 SVGEGT come from the germline V gene.

The chain couples TRBV20-1 to TRBJ1-1; TRBD1 agrees at 7 bases. This CDR3 comprises 12 residues. The junction had 3 bases not matched to a gene; V was cut back by 3 bases and J by 5 bases. Germline V gene sequence: CDR1 DFQATT, CDR2 SNEGSKA (reference sequence). The CDR3 spells CSARRGLTEAFF. CDR3 nucleotides: TGCAGTGCTAGGAGGGGGCTTACTGAAGCTTTCTTT.

J is TRBJ1-4 and V is TRBV18, with D perhaps matching TRBD1 (6 bases). CDR1 and CDR2 from the germline V gene are KGHSH and LQKENI. Between the trimmed V and J ends, which lost 4 bases and 3 bases, there was a span of 18 bases. The CDR3 has 17 amino acids. The CDR3 nucleotides read TGTGCCAGCTCACACCAAACCGGGACAATGCCTAATGAAAAACTGTTTTTT. It specifies CASSHQTGTMPNEKLFF.

This clonotype was observed a few times. CDR3 DNA: TGTGCCAGCAGTACCCCGGAAGTAGATACGCAGTATTTT. Its protein product is CASSTPEVDTQYF. V gene TRBV2 combines with J gene TRBJ2-3; D is undetermined. Germline assignment: CDR1 SNHLY and CDR2 FYNNEI. The ends were cut back, 5 bases at V and 5 bases at J, with 11 bases in the middle. The CDR3 totals 13 residues.

This clonotype was recorded at least ten times. This sequence joins TRBV5-1 and TRBJ2-7; 11 bases fit TRBD2. After removal of 0 bases from V and 5 bases from J, the junction contained 4 bases not matched to a gene. Per the germline V gene, CDR1 is SGHRS and CDR2 is YFSETQ. The CDR3 runs to 15 residues. CDR3 nucleotides: TGCGCCAGCAGCTTGGCTAGCGGGAGGTCGGACGAGCAGTACTTC. It yields the protein CASSLASGRSDEQYF. Together with reference TRBV5-1 and TRBJ2-7, the CDR3 gives the full variable domain: KAGVTQTPRYLIKTRGQQVTLSCSPISGHRSVSWYQQTPGQGLQFLFEYFSETQRNKGNFPGRFSGRQFSNSRSEMNVSTLELGDSALYLCASSLASGRSDEQYFGPGTRLTVT.

The genes are TRBV7-2 and TRBJ2-1; the D call may be TRBD1 or TRBD2 (5 bases each). V lost 5 bases and J 12 bases, leaving 23 bases between the germline ends. CDR1 is SGHTA, CDR2 FQGNSA, per germline. This CDR3 has 15 amino acids. CDR3 sequence: CASSLPGDLRVLQFF. The DNA for the CDR3 is TGTGCCAGCAGCCTCCCCGGGGACCTACGAGTTTTGCAGTTCTTC.

The gene calls are TRBV20-1 and TRBJ2-1; 8 bases map to TRBD2. This CDR3 contains 13 residues. V dropped 6 bases and J dropped 8; count of bases not matched to a gene: 9. Germline V gives CDR1 DFQATT, CDR2 SNEGSKA (reference sequence). This CDR3 reads CSASGTSLHEQFF. CDR3 in DNA: TGCAGTGCCTCGGGGACTAGTCTCCATGAGCAGTTCTTC.

The gene calls are TRBV6-5 and TRBJ1-2; 7 bases are shared with TRBD1. This CDR3 has 15 amino acids. V was clipped by 6 bases and J by 5 bases; unmatched bases: 12. Germline CDR1 and CDR2: MNHEY and SVGAGI. CDR3 DNA: TGTGCCAGCAGGTCCCTAGGGGGCGTTGATTATGGCTACACCTTC. This gives the protein CASRSLGGVDYGYTF.

This clonotype was observed a few times. The chain recombines TRBV5-1 with TRBJ1-6, with a tentative D call TRBD1 (5 bases). In germline, CDR1 is SGHRS, CDR2 YFSETQ. The CDR3 consists of 16 residues. Trimming shortened V by 0 bases and J by 6 bases, and 13 bases separated the two germline ends. CDR3 in DNA: TGCGCCAGCAGCTTGGCCGGGGGAGTTGCTAATTCACCCCTCCACTTT. This translates into CASSLAGGVANSPLHF.